The clone carrying this T cell receptor (beta chain) has only a few counts. Trimming removed 2 bases at V and 4 bases at J, with 9 bases between. The CDR3 contains 15 residues. Germline loops: CDR1 MDHEN, CDR2 SYDVKM. The study amplified TCR beta CDR3 regions using RNA transcripts. HTBI primers primed a first-round RT-PCR, and a second-round multiplex PCR followed. TCRdb passed the multiplex PCR reads through MiXCR, listing each CDR3 protein once. Of 340,000 or so distinct CDR3 sequences in the sample, roughly a sixth were seen once. The data originate from a study of Graves' ophthalmopathy and Graves' hyperthyroidism. Ophthalmopathy-affected donors exhibited moderate-to-severe activity, CAS ≥3, NOSPECS ≥4, and duration under 3 months.

Input material: peripheral blood. The chain has TRBV28 and TRBJ2-6; no clear D. The origin of this receptor is an adult man with Graves' ophthalmopathy. CDR3 amino acids: CASSLTVAGANVLTF. CDR3 nucleotide sequence: TGTGCCAGCAGTTTAACGGTGGCCGGGGCCAACGTCCTGACTTTC.